This T cell receptor beta chain originates from a study of blood T cell repertoires in COVID-19. In the study overall: Some COVID-19 samples were acute and others convalescent; all came from the United States, Italy and Spain. T cells, B-cell-depleted T cells, or PBMCs provided the cDNA or gDNA that served as material.

This table comes from immunoSEQ multiplex PCR, and its TCRdb copy is limited to in-frame clones, with some not included. The table has about 90,000 clones, approximately 80% seen once. V dropped 0 bases and J dropped 6 bases, with 14 bases sitting between them. CDR3 length equals 15 residues. Germline V gene data show CDR1 as SEHNR and CDR2 as FQNEAQ (reference sequence). The receptor comes from a man aged 65 to 85 with acute or convalescent COVID-19. Material: peripheral blood. V is TRBV7-9 and J is TRBJ1-1; D gene ambiguous. The chain's CDR3 is CASSLADTFSAEAFF. In nucleotides, the CDR3 is TGTGCCAGCAGCTTAGCTGACACCTTCTCGGCTGAAGCTTTCTTT.